This T cell receptor (beta chain) was found in a study of regulatory T cells in long-lasting Graves disease. The length of the CDR3 is 13 residues. V dropped 7 bases and J dropped 0 bases, with 9 bases sitting between them. CDR1 is SNHLY, CDR2 FYNNEI, per germline. Construction of TCR beta libraries relied on iRepertoire HTBI primers and on Arm-PCR targeting CDR3 regions. From the multiplex PCR reads, TCRdb called clonotypes with MiXCR, one entry per CDR3 protein. The table lists approximately 470,000 distinct CDR3 sequences, roughly 16% of them singletons. In this sample, this clonotype turned up many times. Time point described: newly diagnosed GD, antithyroid drugs for less than 3 months. Extracted PBMC RNA gave rise to the TCR library. Patients with Graves' disease were diagnosed by American Thyroid Association guidelines. These data were likewise used in another study, on T cells in Graves' hyperthyroidism and ophthalmopathy. That study reports: In patients aged 18 to 65, hyperthyroidism was newly diagnosed, with duration under 2 months. Patients were excluded for uncontrolled infection, other autoimmune disease, pregnancy or lactation. Ophthalmopathy cases were set apart from stable hyperthyroidism by a 13 V-J model.

The chain is built from TRBV2 and TRBJ1-2; D ambiguous. The clonotype was recovered from a man aged 35-49 years with Graves disease. This material consisted of peripheral blood mononuclear cells (PBMCs), taken at new diagnosis, from a patient treated with antithyroid drugs. This CDR3 is CASNPTANYGYTF. Here the CDR3 DNA reads TGTGCCAGCAACCCGACGGCTAACTATGGCTACACCTTC. Full variable domain (rest looked up from reference TRBV2 and TRBJ1-2): EPEVTQTPSHQVTQMGQEVILRCVPISNHLYFYWYRQILGQKVEFLVSFYNNEISEKSEIFDDQFSVERPDGSNFTLKIRSTKLEDSAMYFCASNPTANYGYTFGSGTRLTVV.